Described below is a single T cell receptor beta chain sequence and its context. This sample is drawn from a study of identical twins. Germline CDR1 DFQATT, CDR2 SNEGSKA (reference sequence). This CDR3 has 12 residues. V trimming: 6 bases; J trimming: 9 bases; junction bases outside the gene matches: 7. TCRdb reprocessed the 5' RACE reads with MiXCR, giving one entry per CDR3 protein. The data contain 1,800,000 or so distinct CDR3 sequences, about 30% of them singletons. This TCR derives from a newborn girl in good health. The V and J genes are TRBV20-1 and TRBJ2-1; 8 bases are shared with TRBD2. Sequenced input: cord blood. The CDR3 reads CSAPTSVGEQFF. Written as DNA, the CDR3 is TGCAGTGCCCCGACTAGCGTGGGTGAGCAGTTCTTC.